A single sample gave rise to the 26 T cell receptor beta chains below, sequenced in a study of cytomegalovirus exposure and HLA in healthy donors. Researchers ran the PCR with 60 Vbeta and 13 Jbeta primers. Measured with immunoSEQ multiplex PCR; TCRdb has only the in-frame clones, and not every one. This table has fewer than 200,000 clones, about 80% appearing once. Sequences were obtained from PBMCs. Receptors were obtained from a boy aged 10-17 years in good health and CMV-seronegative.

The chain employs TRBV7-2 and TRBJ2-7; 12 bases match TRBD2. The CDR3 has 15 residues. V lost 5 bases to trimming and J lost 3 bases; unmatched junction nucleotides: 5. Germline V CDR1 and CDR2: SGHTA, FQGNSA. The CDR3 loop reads CASSPLLAGGYEQYF. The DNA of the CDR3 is TGTGCCAGCAGCCCCTTACTAGCGGGAGGCTACGAGCAGTACTTC.

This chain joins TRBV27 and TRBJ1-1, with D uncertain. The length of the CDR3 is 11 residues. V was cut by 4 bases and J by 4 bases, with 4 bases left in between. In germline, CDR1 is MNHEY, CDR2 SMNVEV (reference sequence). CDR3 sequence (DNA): TGTGCCAGCAGTTCGAGCACTGAAGCTTTCTTT. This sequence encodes CASSSSTEAFF.

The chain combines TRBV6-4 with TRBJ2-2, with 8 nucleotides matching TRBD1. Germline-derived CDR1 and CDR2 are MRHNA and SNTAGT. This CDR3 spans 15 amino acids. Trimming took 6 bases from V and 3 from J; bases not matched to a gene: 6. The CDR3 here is CASSPGGVDTGELFF. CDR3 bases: TGTGCCAGCAGCCCAGGGGGCGTCGACACCGGGGAGCTGTTTTTT.

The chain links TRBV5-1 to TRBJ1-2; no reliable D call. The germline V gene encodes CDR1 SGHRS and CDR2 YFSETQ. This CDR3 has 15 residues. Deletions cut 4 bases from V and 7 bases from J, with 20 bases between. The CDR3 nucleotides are TGCGCCAGCAGCCTAAAAACTCAGACATACACTGGCTACACCTTC. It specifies CASSLKTQTYTGYTF.

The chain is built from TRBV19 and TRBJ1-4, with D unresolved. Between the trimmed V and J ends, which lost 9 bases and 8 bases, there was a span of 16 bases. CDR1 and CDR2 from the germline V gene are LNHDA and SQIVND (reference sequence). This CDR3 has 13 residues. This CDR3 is CASRFGGGEKLFF. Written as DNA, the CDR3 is TGTGCCAGCCGATTCGGAGGTGGCGAAAAACTGTTTTTT. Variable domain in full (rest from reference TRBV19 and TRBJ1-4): DGGITQSPKYLFRKEGQNVTLSCEQNLNHDAMYWYRQDPGQGLRLIYYSQIVNDFQKGDIAEGYSVSREKKESFPLTVTSAQKNPTAFYLCASRFGGGEKLFFGSGTQLSVL.

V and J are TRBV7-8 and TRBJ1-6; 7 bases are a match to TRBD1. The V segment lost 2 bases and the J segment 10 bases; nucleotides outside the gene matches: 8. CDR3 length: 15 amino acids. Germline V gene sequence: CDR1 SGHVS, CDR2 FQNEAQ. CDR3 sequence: CASSLRGGAGSPLHF. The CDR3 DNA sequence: TGTGCCAGCAGCTTACGAGGGGGCGCAGGGTCACCCCTCCACTTT.

CDR3 amino acids: CASSLVGLAPGEQFF. CDR3 nucleotides: TGTGCCAGCAGTTTAGTCGGACTAGCCCCGGGGGAGCAGTTCTTC. The chain carries TRBV27 and TRBJ2-1, with TRBD2 matching 8 bases. V lost 2 bases to trimming and J lost 10 bases; unmatched junction nucleotides: 10. This CDR3 comprises 15 residues. Germline loops: CDR1 MNHEY, CDR2 SMNVEV (reference sequence).

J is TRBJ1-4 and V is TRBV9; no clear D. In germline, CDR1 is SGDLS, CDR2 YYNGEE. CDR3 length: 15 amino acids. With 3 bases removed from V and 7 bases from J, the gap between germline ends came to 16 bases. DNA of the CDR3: TGTGCCAGCAGCGCAATCACGAAGTGGAGTGAAAAACTGTTTTTT. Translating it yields CASSAITKWSEKLFF.

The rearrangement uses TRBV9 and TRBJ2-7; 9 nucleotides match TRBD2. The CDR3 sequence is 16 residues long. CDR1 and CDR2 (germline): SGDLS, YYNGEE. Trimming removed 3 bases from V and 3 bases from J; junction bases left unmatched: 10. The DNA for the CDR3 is TGTGCCAGCAGCGCCGAGGGTAGCGGGAGCCTCTACGAGCAGTACTTC. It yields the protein CASSAEGSGSLYEQYF.

The CDR3 coding sequence is TGTGCCAGCAGTTACCTAGCGGGAGTTAAAGATACGCAGTATTTT. This encodes CASSYLAGVKDTQYF. This sequence joins TRBV2 and TRBJ2-3; TRBD2 matches at 10 bases. V lost 5 bases to trimming and J lost 5 bases; unmatched junction nucleotides: 7. There are 15 residues in the CDR3. CDR1 and CDR2 (germline): SNHLY, FYNNEI. The full variable domain, rest sourced from reference TRBV2 and TRBJ2-3, is EPEVTQTPSHQVTQMGQEVILRCVPISNHLYFYWYRQILGQKVEFLVSFYNNEISEKSEIFDDQFSVERPDGSNFTLKIRSTKLEDSAMYFCASSYLAGVKDTQYFGPGTRLTVL.

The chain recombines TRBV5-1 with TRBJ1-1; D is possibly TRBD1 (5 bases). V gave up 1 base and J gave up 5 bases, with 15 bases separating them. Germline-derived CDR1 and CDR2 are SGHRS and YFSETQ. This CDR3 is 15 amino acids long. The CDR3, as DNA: TGCGCCAGCAGCTTGAGTTCAGGGCGAAGTACTGAAGCTTTCTTT. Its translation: CASSLSSGRSTEAFF.

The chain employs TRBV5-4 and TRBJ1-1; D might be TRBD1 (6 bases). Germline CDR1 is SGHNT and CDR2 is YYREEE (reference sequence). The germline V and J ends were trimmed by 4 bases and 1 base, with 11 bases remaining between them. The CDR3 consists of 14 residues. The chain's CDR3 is CASSLDSQNTEAFF. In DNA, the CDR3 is TGTGCCAGCAGCCTGGACAGTCAGAACACTGAAGCTTTCTTT.

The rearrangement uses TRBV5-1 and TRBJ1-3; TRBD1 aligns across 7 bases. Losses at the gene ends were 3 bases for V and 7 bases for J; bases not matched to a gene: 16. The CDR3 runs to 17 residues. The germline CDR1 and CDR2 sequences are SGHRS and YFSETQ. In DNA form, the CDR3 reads TGCGCCAGCAGCTCCCAAGCCGTCTCTTCGACAGGGAACACCATATATTTT. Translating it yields CASSSQAVSSTGNTIYF.

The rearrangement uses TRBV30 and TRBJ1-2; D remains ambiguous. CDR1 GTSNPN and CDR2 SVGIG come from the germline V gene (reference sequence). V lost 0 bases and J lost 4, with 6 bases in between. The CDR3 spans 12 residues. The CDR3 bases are TGTGCCTGGAGTGTAAACAGCTATGGCTACACCTTC. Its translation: CAWSVNSYGYTF. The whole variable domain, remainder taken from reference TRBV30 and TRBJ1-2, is SQTIHQWPATLVQPVGSPLSLECTVEGTSNPNLYWYRQAAGRGLQLLFYSVGIGQISSEVPQNLSASRPQDRQFILSSKKLLLSDSGFYLCAWSVNSYGYTFGSGTRLTVV.

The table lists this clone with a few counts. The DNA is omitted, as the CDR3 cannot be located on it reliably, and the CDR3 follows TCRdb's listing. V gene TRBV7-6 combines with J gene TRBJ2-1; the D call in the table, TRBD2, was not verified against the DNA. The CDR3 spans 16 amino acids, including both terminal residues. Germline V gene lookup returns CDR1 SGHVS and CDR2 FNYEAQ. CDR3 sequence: CASSFGPGRRDNEQFF.

Written as DNA, the CDR3 is TGTGCCAGCAGCTTAGCCACGAACACTGAAGCTTTCTTT. Translating it yields CASSLATNTEAFF. The chain has TRBV5-5 and TRBJ1-1; D uncertain. The CDR3 is 13 amino acids. Trimming left V 2 bases short and J 1 base short, with 6 bases between. Germline V lookup: CDR1 SGHKS, CDR2 YYEKEE (reference sequence). Filled out from reference TRBV5-5 and TRBJ1-1, the complete variable domain reads DAGVTQSPTHLIKTRGQQVTLRCSPISGHKSVSWYQQVLGQGPQFIFQYYEKEERGRGNFPDRFSARQFPNYSSELNVNALLLGDSALYLCASSLATNTEAFFGQGTRLTVV.

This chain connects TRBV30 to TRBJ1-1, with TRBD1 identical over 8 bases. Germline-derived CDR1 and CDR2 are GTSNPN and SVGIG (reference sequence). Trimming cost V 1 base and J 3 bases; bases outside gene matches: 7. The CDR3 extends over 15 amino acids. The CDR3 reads CAWSATDRAHTEAFF. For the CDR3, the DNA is TGTGCCTGGAGTGCGACGGACAGGGCGCACACTGAAGCTTTCTTT.

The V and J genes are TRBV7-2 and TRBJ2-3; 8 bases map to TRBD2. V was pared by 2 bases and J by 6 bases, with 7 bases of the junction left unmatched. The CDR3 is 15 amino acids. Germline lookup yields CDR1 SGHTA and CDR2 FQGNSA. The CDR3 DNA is TGTGCCAGCAGCTTAAGACGGGGGGGTAAGGATACGCAGTATTTT. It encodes CASSLRRGGKDTQYF. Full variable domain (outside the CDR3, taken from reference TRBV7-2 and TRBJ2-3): GAGVSQSPSNKVTEKGKDVELRCDPISGHTALYWYRQSLGQGLEFLIYFQGNSAPDKSGLPSDRFSAERTGGSVSTLTIQRTQQEDSAVYLCASSLRRGGKDTQYFGPGTRLTVL.

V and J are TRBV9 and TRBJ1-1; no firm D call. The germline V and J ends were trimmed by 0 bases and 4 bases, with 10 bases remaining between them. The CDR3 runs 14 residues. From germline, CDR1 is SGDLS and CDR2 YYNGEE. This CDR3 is CASSVGAGSTEAFF. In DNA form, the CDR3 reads TGTGCCAGCAGCGTAGGGGCGGGGTCCACTGAAGCTTTCTTT. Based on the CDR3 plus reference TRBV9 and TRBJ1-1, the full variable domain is DSGVTQTPKHLITATGQRVTLRCSPRSGDLSVYWYQQSLDQGLQFLIQYYNGEERAKGNILERFSAQQFPDLHSELNLSSLELGDSALYFCASSVGAGSTEAFFGQGTRLTVV.

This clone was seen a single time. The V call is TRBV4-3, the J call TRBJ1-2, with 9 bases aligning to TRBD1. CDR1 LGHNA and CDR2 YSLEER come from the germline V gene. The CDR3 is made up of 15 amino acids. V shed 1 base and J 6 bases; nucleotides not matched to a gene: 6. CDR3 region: CASSQVHRGQNGYTF. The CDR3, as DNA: TGCGCCAGCAGCCAAGTCCACAGGGGGCAGAATGGCTACACCTTC.

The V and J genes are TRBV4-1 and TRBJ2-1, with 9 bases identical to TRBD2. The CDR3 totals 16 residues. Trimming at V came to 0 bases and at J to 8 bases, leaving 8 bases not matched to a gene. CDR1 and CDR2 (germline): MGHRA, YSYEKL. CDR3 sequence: CASSQDRGGGAYEQFF. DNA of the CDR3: TGCGCCAGCAGCCAAGATCGAGGCGGGGGGGCCTATGAGCAGTTCTTC.

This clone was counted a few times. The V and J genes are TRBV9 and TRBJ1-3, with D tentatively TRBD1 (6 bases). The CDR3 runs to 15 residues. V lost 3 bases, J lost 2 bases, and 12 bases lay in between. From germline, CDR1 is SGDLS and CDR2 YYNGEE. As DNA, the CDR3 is TGTGCCAGCAGCGCCACAACAGGGACTGGAAACACCATATATTTT. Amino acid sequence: CASSATTGTGNTIYF.

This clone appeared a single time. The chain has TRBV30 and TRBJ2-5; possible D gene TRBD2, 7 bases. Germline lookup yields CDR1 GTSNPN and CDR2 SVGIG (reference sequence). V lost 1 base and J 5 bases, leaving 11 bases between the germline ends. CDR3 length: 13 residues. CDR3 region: CAWSGGGLETQYF. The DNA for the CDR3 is TGTGCCTGGAGTGGGGGGGGCTTGGAGACCCAGTACTTC.

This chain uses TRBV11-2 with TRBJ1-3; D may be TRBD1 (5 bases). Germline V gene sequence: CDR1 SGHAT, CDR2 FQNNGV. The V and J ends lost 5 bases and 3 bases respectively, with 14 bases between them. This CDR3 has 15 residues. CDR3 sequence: CASSGVGTGGNTIYF. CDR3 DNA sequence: TGTGCCAGCAGCGGCGTTGGAACAGGTGGAAACACCATATATTTT. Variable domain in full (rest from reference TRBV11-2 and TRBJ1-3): EAGVAQSPRYKIIEKRQSVAFWCNPISGHATLYWYQQILGQGPKLLIQFQNNGVVDDSQLPKDRFSAERLKGVDSTLKIQPAKLEDSAVYLCASSGVGTGGNTIYFGEGSWLTVV.

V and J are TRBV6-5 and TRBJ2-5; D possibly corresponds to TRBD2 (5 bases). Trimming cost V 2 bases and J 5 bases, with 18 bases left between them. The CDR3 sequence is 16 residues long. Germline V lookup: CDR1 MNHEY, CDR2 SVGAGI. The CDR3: CASSYVPQPRGETQYF. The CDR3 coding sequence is TGTGCCAGCAGTTACGTCCCTCAACCGAGAGGGGAGACCCAGTACTTC.

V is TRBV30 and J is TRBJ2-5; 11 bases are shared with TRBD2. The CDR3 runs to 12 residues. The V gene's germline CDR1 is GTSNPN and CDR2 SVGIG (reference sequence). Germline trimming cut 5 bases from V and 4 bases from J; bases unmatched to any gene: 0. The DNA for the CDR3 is TGTGCCTGGGGACTAGCGGGAGAGACCCAGTACTTC. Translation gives CAWGLAGETQYF.